Below, 8 T cell receptor beta chains from the same sample are listed, as sequenced in a study. The sorted Tregs were CD4+CD25+CD127-/low cells. TCRdb passed the 5' RACE reads through MiXCR, listing each CDR3 protein once. The table records tens of thousands of distinct CDR3 sequences, about 26% of them present only once. Sequencing used tumor-infiltrating Tregs sorted from the breast tumor. Receptor source: a female donor with breast cancer.

The chain employs TRBV7-2 and TRBJ2-3, with 12 bases fitting TRBD2. The junction had 10 bases not matched to a gene; V was cut back by 5 bases and J by 7 bases. CDR3 size: 16 residues. Germline V gene data show CDR1 as SGHTA and CDR2 as FQGNSA. The CDR3, as DNA: TGTGCCAGCAGCCTGACTAGCGGGAGTGGAGCAAATACGCAGTATTTT. Encoded protein: CASSLTSGSGANTQYF.

This chain uses TRBV20-1 with TRBJ2-3; either TRBD1 or TRBD2 may fit D (6 bases each). The CDR3 extends over 13 amino acids. Deletions cut 5 bases from V and 0 bases from J, with 9 bases between. Per germline, CDR1 DFQATT and CDR2 SNEGSKA (reference sequence). CDR3 loop: CSARGPSTDTQYF. The DNA of the CDR3 is TGCAGTGCTCGGGGGCCGAGCACAGATACGCAGTATTTT.

This clonotype was detected many times. The genes are TRBV5-1 and TRBJ2-7; 10 positions agree with TRBD1. Losses at the gene ends were 1 base for V and 1 base for J; bases not matched to a gene: 5. Germline V gene sequence: CDR1 SGHRS, CDR2 YFSETQ. The CDR3 has 16 residues. The DNA for the CDR3 is TGCGCCAGCAGCTTGACCGTGGGACAGGGGTCCTACGAGCAGTACTTC. It encodes CASSLTVGQGSYEQYF.

This chain connects TRBV20-1 to TRBJ2-7; 9 bases fit TRBD2. The CDR3 is 14 residues long. Looked up from germline, CDR1 is DFQATT and CDR2 is SNEGSKA (reference sequence). V gave up 3 bases and J gave up 7 bases; unmatched junction bases: 10. The CDR3 coding sequence is TGCAGTGCTAGGCTAGCGGGACCATATTCGGAGCAGTACTTC. Its protein product is CSARLAGPYSEQYF.

The rearrangement joins TRBV14 to TRBJ2-4; possible D gene TRBD1, 6 bases. V gave up 2 bases and J gave up 8 bases, with 13 bases separating them. CDR1 is SGHDN, CDR2 FVKESK, per germline. The CDR3 totals 14 residues. The CDR3 bases are TGTGCCAGCAGCCAAACAGGGTATGGAGACATTCAGTACTTC. Residues: CASSQTGYGDIQYF.

This clonotype was counted between two and nine times. This chain uses TRBV29-1 with TRBJ2-3; 10 bases align to TRBD2. This CDR3 region has 13 residues. V dropped 5 bases and J dropped 9; count of bases not matched to a gene: 8. The germline CDR1 and CDR2 sequences are SQVTM and ANQGSEA. CDR3 amino acids: CSVRLAGGDTQYF. The CDR3 DNA reads as TGCAGCGTTAGATTAGCGGGAGGCGACACGCAGTATTTT.

CDR3 coding DNA: TGTGCCAGTAGACTTTATAGCAATCAGCCCCAGCATTTT. It is translated as CASRLYSNQPQHF. This chain joins TRBV19 and TRBJ1-5; D uncertain. Trimming left V 6 bases short and J 0 bases short, with 6 bases between. CDR1 LNHDA and CDR2 SQIVND come from the germline V gene (reference sequence). The CDR3 covers 13 residues.

The rearrangement uses TRBV4-1 and TRBJ1-2; no definite D call. The CDR3 spans 13 residues. CDR1 is MGHRA, CDR2 YSYEKL, per germline. The V and J ends lost 1 base and 9 bases respectively, with 12 bases between them. This CDR3 reads CASSQVAQGSYTF. CDR3 coding DNA: TGCGCCAGCAGCCAAGTGGCGCAAGGTAGCTACACCTTC.